What follows is one TCR beta chain and its context. This record belongs to a study of blood T cell repertoires in COVID-19. Study processing details: Reference gene primer amplification in the assay estimated nucleated cell counts. Profiled with immunoSEQ multiplex PCR; TCRdb holds only in-frame clones, not every one. Clone size and the V and J calls come from that table; the DNA yielded D and trimming. This table has about 24,000 clones, 86% appearing once. This CDR3 contains 12 residues. Germline V CDR1 and CDR2: SNHLY, FYNNEI. V lost 0 bases to trimming and J lost 4 bases, with 3 bases between them.

The rearrangement links TRBV2 to TRBJ1-2; no reliable D call. Specimen: peripheral blood. The receptor's source is an elderly woman with active or convalescent COVID-19. The CDR3 DNA is TGTGCCAGCAGTGAAGCCGGCTATGGCTACACCTTC. Residues: CASSEAGYGYTF.